This T cell receptor (beta chain) was documented in a study of blood T cells in healthy people across ages (dated by TCRdb to 2015 to 2017). In terms of the full investigation: Template switching captured roughly one uniquely barcoded TCR beta cDNA molecule per two T cells in model experiments. The study analyzed two additional independent replicas of 1 million unique cDNA reads from the same blood draw for two donors, one aged 18 to 30 and one aged 80 or older. To avoid experimental bias, donors of different ages were spread randomly across the sequencing lanes. The study measured age-related changes in TCR beta repertoire diversity using deep sequencing normalized with unique cDNA molecular identifiers. The donors were split into four age groups: young (average around 15 years), middle-aged (more than 35), aged (about 62) and long-lived (82).

Systemically healthy Caucasian individuals from Russia, about 38 in total and aged roughly 6 to 95 years, were included as donors. Each donor gave about 9.2 milliliters of peripheral blood, drawn into EDTA-treated Vacutainer tubes. Ficoll-Paque density-gradient centrifugation was used to isolate PBMCs, with at least 7 million per sample. Total RNA was extracted from PBMCs with Trizol reagent, with at least 5 micrograms obtained per sample. Naive CD45RAhigh/CD27high T cell percentages were measured by flow cytometry on a PBMC aliquot from every donor. The CDR3, cysteine through phenylalanine, is 16 amino acids long. CDR3 DNA is the only sequence kept; it has 48 bases, read in frame from the first base. The germline V gene supplies CDR1 MGHRA and CDR2 YSYEKL. Trimming accounts for 0 bases at V and 0 bases at J, while the number of junction bases matched to no gene is 1. Receptors were amplified or captured by 5' RACE. TCRdb names Illumina HiSeq 2500 as the instrument used. The second PCR ran for roughly 7 to 12 cycles and used a J-beta primer mix along with a sample-barcoded 5' primer. Each TCR beta cDNA molecule received a unique molecular identifier from a template-switch 5' adaptor carrying 12 random nucleotides. Each sample yielded at least 3 million CDR3-containing paired-end reads. First-strand cDNA was synthesized from all RNA with the Mint cDNA synthesis kit, primed by a TRBC-specific oligonucleotide. All cDNA was treated with uracil-DNA glycosylase and then went through a first 18-cycle PCR with the universal primers M1SS and BC2_uni_R. Regarding the original processing steps: Normalization of each sample was performed by random selection of 1 million high-quality reads, each carrying a distinct molecular identifier. Reads sharing molecular identifiers were discarded rather than binned into consensus sequences. MiTCR, with a Q25 quality threshold and the strictest error-elimination algorithm, was used for CDR3 identification, clonotype clustering and error correction. A nonparametric unseen species model using Euler transformation provided a lower-bound estimate of total TCR beta diversity. TCRdb cleaned the public reads at Q25 with fastp, built clones with MiXCR and kept in-frame beta chains. Rows matching on CDR3 protein sequence are summarized as one entry with the most common DNA and genes. TCRdb, not the authors, supplied the V and J calls. Counted in this sample were 1.2 million to 1.5 million distinct CDR3 sequences; approximately 40% of them appeared once. The ten largest make up 7% to 9% of the sample.

The investigation overall reported the following: The percentage of naive T cells measured by flow cytometry correlated strongly with observed TCR beta diversity. Because donor CMV infection status was unknown, age-related changes in expanded clonotypes were potentially confounded. Estimates of total diversity based on one million sequenced T cells were considered lower bounds and underestimates. As age increased, observed TCR beta diversity per million T cells dropped in a roughly linear way, and a significant reduction was already evident by age 40. Bulk unsorted PBMC profiling prevented conclusive comparison of naive and antigen-experienced compartments. Compared with the aged group, the long-lived group had more naive CD4+ T cells, fewer expanded clones and increased TCR diversity, a pattern suggesting age selection.

Turning to this clonotype: This clone's antigen is unknown. Base qualities are missing; no much larger clone stands one base away.

The chain links TRBV4-1 with TRBJ2-3; 9 nucleotides in the junction match TRBD2. The specimen sequenced was blood. The TCR was taken from a woman in her late teens or twenties in good health. CDR3 protein: CASSQELAGSTDTQYF. The nucleotide sequence is given as TGCGCCAGCAGCCAAGAACTAGCGGGTAGCACAGATACGCAGTATTTT.